This T cell receptor (beta chain) comes out of a study of beta chain features in type 1 diabetes. Isolated RNA was reverse transcribed in full, so expressed TCRB transcripts were sequenced. Libraries were prepared by immunoSEQ multiplex PCR; TCRdb keeps only in-frame clonotypes and omits some of them. The sample yields 250,000 or so clones, approximately 15% seen once. As concerns this clone: Its specificity is unknown. This sample also contains other DNA sequences that code for the same CDR3.

Findings of the study overall: Although PCR might favor shorter templates, it would do so equally in patients and controls. Sequencing from cDNA could over-represent high-TCR-expressing cells. There was a moderate but significant shortening of TCRB CDR3s in all four CD4+ subsets of Type 1 diabetes patients. Patients' naive, central memory and regulatory TCRB repertoires appeared more alike than those of healthy donors.

This receptor was taken from a man aged 30 to 45 with type 1 diabetes. The sequenced material came from naive CD4+ T cells from blood.

This CDR3 reads CASSPPGGTDTQYF. Written as DNA, the CDR3 is TGTGCCAGCTCACCTCCGGGTGGCACAGATACGCAGTATTTT. This chain uses TRBV18 with TRBJ2-3; D call uncertain. The CDR3 length is 14 residues. V lost 3 bases, J lost 1 base, and 8 bases lay in between. Germline-derived CDR1 and CDR2 are KGHSH and LQKENI.